A single sample is the source of the 18 T cell receptor beta chains below, sequenced in a study of T-cell memory formation after mild COVID-19. TCRdb passed the 5' RACE reads through MiXCR, listing each CDR3 protein once. Of 450,000 to 700,000 distinct CDR3 sequences detected, roughly 18% appear once; the ten largest clones hold more than 10%. Sequencing was performed on PBMCs or a T cell subset sorted from them (not recorded which). These receptors came from an adult woman who had mild COVID-19 (a few samples of this study predate the infection). Cell type and time point are not known.

A few counts support this clonotype. The rearrangement uses TRBV3-1 and TRBJ2-1; 10 bases line up with TRBD2. The CDR3 consists of 16 residues. Germline CDR1 is LGHDT and CDR2 is YNNKEL (reference sequence). The trim removed 6 bases at V and 1 base at J, leaving 6 bases unmatched. CDR3 bases: TGTGCCAGCAGATCCGCTAGCGGGGGTTCCTACAATGAGCAGTTCTTC. Translating gives CASRSASGGSYNEQFF.

This clonotype was observed a few times. The chain joins TRBV18 to TRBJ2-1; 11 positions agree with TRBD2. Trimming took 0 bases from V and 7 from J; bases not matched to a gene: 8. This CDR3 region has 17 residues. CDR1 and CDR2 (germline): KGHSH, LQKENI. CDR3 coding DNA: TGTGCCAGCTCACCACCCCTTCGACTAGCGGGGTCTAATGAGCAGTTCTTC. Its protein product is CASSPPLRLAGSNEQFF.

This chain joins TRBV3-1 and TRBJ1-1, with unresolved D. The CDR3 length is 13 residues. V lost 2 bases, J lost 3 bases, and 7 bases lay in between. Germline CDR1 is LGHDT and CDR2 is YNNKEL (reference sequence). CDR3 residues: CASSQFWDTEAFF. The CDR3 DNA reads TGTGCCAGCAGCCAATTTTGGGACACTGAAGCTTTCTTT.

V gene TRBV4-2 combines with J gene TRBJ2-5; 8 nucleotides match TRBD2. The CDR3 sequence is 15 residues long. Germline CDR1 LGHNA, CDR2 YNFKEQ. J lost 1 base, V lost 5 bases, and 6 bases had no gene match. The CDR3 bases are TGTGCCAGCAGCAACCCCAGCGGGGGCCAAGAGACCCAGTACTTC. It yields the protein CASSNPSGGQETQYF.

This clonotype occurred a few times. As DNA, the CDR3 is TGTGCCAGCAGCTGGGGACAGGGGCCGATTCCTAGCACAGATACGCAGTATTTT. Translated: CASSWGQGPIPSTDTQYF. The gene calls are TRBV7-2 and TRBJ2-3, with 10 bases fitting TRBD1. Trimming removed 4 bases from V and 0 bases from J; junction bases left unmatched: 10. CDR1 and CDR2 from the germline V gene are SGHTA and FQGNSA. The CDR3 length is 18 residues.

The rearrangement joins TRBV9 to TRBJ2-2; the D gene is possibly TRBD2 (6 bases). Germline V CDR1 and CDR2: SGDLS, YYNGEE. V lost 0 bases and J 5 bases, leaving 14 bases between the germline ends. The CDR3 is 16 amino acids. In DNA, the CDR3 is TGTGCCAGCAGCGTAGAGCCGGGGGTTAATACCGGGGAGCTGTTTTTT. Encoded protein: CASSVEPGVNTGELFF. The full variable domain, in which reference TRBV9 and TRBJ2-2 provide the parts outside the CDR3, is DSGVTQTPKHLITATGQRVTLRCSPRSGDLSVYWYQQSLDQGLQFLIQYYNGEERAKGNILERFSAQQFPDLHSELNLSSLELGDSALYFCASSVEPGVNTGELFFGEGSRLTVL.

This chain uses TRBV2 with TRBJ1-1; weak D call: TRBD1 (5 bases). Germline loops: CDR1 SNHLY, CDR2 FYNNEI. The V gene lost 5 bases and the J gene lost 1 base, with 26 bases spanning the gap. CDR3 length equals 19 residues. In DNA, the CDR3 is TGTGCCAGCAGTTTCCAGCTGAGGAGACAGAGAACAAGGAACACTGAAGCTTTCTTT. This codes for CASSFQLRRQRTRNTEAFF.

The table lists this clonotype with a few counts. This sequence joins TRBV7-2 and TRBJ1-6; D is unclear. In germline, CDR1 is SGHTA, CDR2 FQGNSA. The CDR3 runs to 15 residues. Trimming removed 3 bases at V and 8 bases at J, with 14 bases between. DNA for the CDR3: TGTGCCAGCAGCTTCCCAGAGGTTAGGGATTCACCCCTCCACTTT. The encoded protein is CASSFPEVRDSPLHF.

V gene TRBV2 combines with J gene TRBJ2-3; D remains ambiguous. CDR3 length: 13 residues. The V gene lost 5 bases and the J gene lost 6 bases, with 12 bases spanning the gap. Germline V gives CDR1 SNHLY, CDR2 FYNNEI. The chain's CDR3 is CASSSILTDTQYF. The CDR3 DNA reads TGTGCCAGCAGTTCCATTCTCACGGATACGCAGTATTTT.

This clonotype was counted only a few times. This chain links TRBV20-1 with TRBJ1-2; TRBD1 matches 9 bases. V trimming: 6 bases; J trimming: 4 bases; junction bases outside the gene matches: 6. Germline loops: CDR1 DFQATT, CDR2 SNEGSKA (reference sequence). The CDR3 loop spans 13 amino acids. Here the CDR3 reads CSAADRGSYGYTF. Written as DNA, the CDR3 is TGCAGTGCCGCAGACAGGGGGTCCTATGGCTACACCTTC.

This clonotype has a handful of counts. The chain joins TRBV24-1 to TRBJ1-5; a weak D match, TRBD1 (6 bases). This CDR3 contains 14 residues. Germline V gives CDR1 KGHDR, CDR2 SFDVKD. With 2 bases removed from V and 7 bases from J, the gap between germline ends came to 11 bases. In nucleotides, the CDR3 is TGTGCCACCAGTGATTCAGGGGCCCGGCAGCCCCAGCATTTT. This sequence encodes CATSDSGARQPQHF.

This clonotype was detected a few times. This chain links TRBV7-9 with TRBJ2-1, with a tentative D call TRBD2 (5 bases). Deletions cut 2 bases from V and 2 bases from J, with 16 bases between. The CDR3 loop spans 17 amino acids. CDR1 and CDR2 from the germline V gene are SEHNR and FQNEAQ (reference sequence). CDR3 in amino acids: CASSLPSAAPTYNEQFF. The CDR3 DNA sequence: TGTGCCAGCAGCTTACCCTCAGCGGCACCCACCTACAATGAGCAGTTCTTC.

V and J are TRBV4-2 and TRBJ2-1, with 11 bases aligning to TRBD2. CDR3 size: 17 residues. The trim removed 3 bases at V and 0 bases at J, leaving 4 bases unmatched. From germline, CDR1 is LGHNA and CDR2 YNFKEQ. CDR3 sequence (DNA): TGTGCCAGCAGCCATCCACTAGCGGGGGACTCCTACAATGAGCAGTTCTTC. Amino acid sequence: CASSHPLAGDSYNEQFF.

The chain has TRBV7-9 and TRBJ2-6; TRBD2 agrees at 9 bases. The germline CDR1 and CDR2 sequences are SEHNR and FQNEAQ (reference sequence). The CDR3 runs 18 residues. The trim removed 5 bases at V and 0 bases at J, leaving 8 bases unmatched. CDR3 sequence: CASSKDSGSYSGANVLTF. For the CDR3, the DNA is TGTGCCAGCAGCAAAGATAGCGGGAGCTACTCTGGGGCCAACGTCCTGACTTTC.

V usage is TRBV30 and J usage is TRBJ2-5, with D possibly called TRBD1 or TRBD2 (5 bases each). Deletions cut 1 base from V and 4 bases from J, with 16 bases between. This CDR3 has 15 residues. The germline V gene encodes CDR1 GTSNPN and CDR2 SVGIG (reference sequence). In nucleotides, the CDR3 is TGTGCCTGGAGTGAGCCGACGGGACGGAGAGAGACCCAGTACTTC. Its protein is CAWSEPTGRRETQYF.

The chain combines TRBV10-3 with TRBJ1-2; TRBD1 might be the D (5 bases). Germline values: CDR1 ENHRY, CDR2 SYGVKD. CDR3 length: 13 residues. The ends were cut back, 6 bases at V and 1 base at J, with 9 bases in the middle. The CDR3 is CAISYDSNYGYTF. CDR3 sequence (DNA): TGTGCCATCAGCTACGACAGTAACTATGGCTACACCTTC.

This clonotype was found many times. This chain links TRBV5-1 with TRBJ2-3, with D uncertain. Germline V CDR1 and CDR2: SGHRS, YFSETQ. The CDR3 runs 12 residues. Trimming removed 0 bases at V and 13 bases at J, with 12 bases between. CDR3 loop: CASSLEGRLEYF. The CDR3 DNA is TGCGCCAGCAGCTTGGAGGGCCGTCTCGAGTATTTT.

This clonotype was detected a few times. The chain is built from TRBV4-2 and TRBJ2-1; 9 nucleotides match TRBD2. Germline-derived CDR1 and CDR2 are LGHNA and YNFKEQ. V was pared by 7 bases and J by 8 bases, with 15 bases of the junction left unmatched. The CDR3 spans 16 residues. CDR3 loop: CASTKSGGGAPDEQFF. CDR3 in DNA: TGTGCCAGCACCAAGTCTGGCGGGGGGGCCCCGGATGAGCAGTTCTTC.